These 8 T cell receptor beta chains were all obtained from the same sample, sequenced in a study of cytomegalovirus exposure and HLA in healthy donors. The PCR was carried out with 60 Vbeta primers and 13 Jbeta primers. Libraries were prepared by immunoSEQ multiplex PCR; TCRdb keeps only in-frame clonotypes and omits some of them. The table records roughly 80,000 clones, roughly 80% of them present only once. Input material: PBMCs. All receptors come from a woman in her 30s in good health and CMV-seronegative.

The chain combines TRBV28 with TRBJ2-7; TRBD2 agrees at 7 bases. The germline V gene has CDR1 MDHEN and CDR2 SYDVKM. The ends lost 5 bases at V and 4 bases at J; junction bases unmatched: 14. This CDR3 has 16 amino acids. CDR3 nucleotides: TGTGCCAGCAGTCGCGGCGTTGGCGGGAGTTGGTACGAGCAGTACTTC. Amino acids: CASSRGVGGSWYEQYF.

This chain joins TRBV29-1 and TRBJ1-1; tentatively, D is TRBD1 (5 bases). Trimming took 6 bases from V and 6 from J, leaving 14 bases between them. This CDR3 comprises 12 residues. Germline-derived CDR1 and CDR2 are SQVTM and ANQGSEA. CDR3 in DNA: TGCAGCGTGGGTAGGGGCGACGCTGAAGCTTTCTTT. Protein product: CSVGRGDAEAFF.

The J gene is TRBJ2-5, the V gene TRBV7-8; D might be TRBD1 (6 bases). The end of the DNA is better explained by TRBJ2-7, so the J call may be wrong. The CDR3 runs 18 residues. CDR1 and CDR2 (germline): SGHVS, FQNEAQ. DNA of the CDR3: TGTGCCAGCAGCTTACGTTTCGACAGGATGATAAGCTCCTACGAGCAGTACTTC. It is translated as CASSLRFDRMISSYEQYF.

The chain recombines TRBV29-1 with TRBJ2-1; 12 bases are a match to TRBD1. The CDR3 is 17 amino acids. V was clipped by 3 bases and J by 4 bases; unmatched bases: 10. CDR1 SQVTM and CDR2 ANQGSEA come from the germline V gene. In nucleotides, the CDR3 is TGCAGCGTTGACCAACCCCCGGGACAGGGGGCATACAATGAGCAGTTCTTC. Protein product: CSVDQPPGQGAYNEQFF.

The chain employs TRBV4-1 and TRBJ2-1, with TRBD1 matching 7 bases. The CDR3 loop spans 16 amino acids. The germline gives CDR1 MGHRA, CDR2 YSYEKL. V shed 4 bases and J 0 bases; nucleotides not matched to a gene: 6. As DNA, the CDR3 is TGCGCCAGCAGCCGGCCGGACAGGAGCTCCTACAATGAGCAGTTCTTC. Its translation is CASSRPDRSSYNEQFF.

The J gene is TRBJ2-7, the V gene TRBV28; D gene uncertain. Germline V CDR1 and CDR2: MDHEN, SYDVKM. The CDR3 runs 14 residues. Trimming stripped 6 bases from V and 2 bases from J, with 14 bases between. In DNA, the CDR3 is TGTGCCAGCAGCCTTATACAGCTCGCCTACGAGCAGTACTTC. Translated: CASSLIQLAYEQYF.

This chain connects TRBV7-2 to TRBJ2-7; tentatively, D is TRBD2 (5 bases). This CDR3 comprises 13 residues. The V gene lost 5 bases and the J gene lost 6 bases, with 14 bases spanning the gap. From germline, CDR1 is SGHTA and CDR2 FQGNSA. DNA of the CDR3: TGTGCCAGCAGCCCCGGTAGGCGGGTCGAGCAGTACTTC. This codes for CASSPGRRVEQYF.

The CDR3 spells CASSPILGQGNYEQYF. For the CDR3, the DNA is TGTGCCAGCTCACCAATCTTGGGGCAGGGCAACTACGAGCAGTACTTC. The rearrangement joins TRBV18 to TRBJ2-5; D is perhaps TRBD1 (5 bases). The end of the DNA fits TRBJ2-7 better, so the J call may be wrong. CDR1 and CDR2 (germline): KGHSH, LQKENI. This CDR3 is 16 amino acids long.